Presented here are 15 T cell receptor beta chains from one specimen sequenced in a study of T cells expressing NK-cell markers. TCRdb reanalyzed the 5' RACE reads and collapses them to one entry per CDR3 protein, without DNA. This table holds some 140,000 distinct CDR3 sequences. Sequencing input: blood T cells: a sorted CD56 or NKG2C T cell subset, CD4+ or CD8+ T cells, or bulk PBMC T cells (not recorded which). Receptors originate from a woman between 50 and 59 years old in good health.

This chain links TRBV5-8 with TRBJ1-2. The CDR3 covers 12 residues. Germline V gene data show CDR1 as SGHTS and CDR2 as YDEGEE. The CDR3 protein is CASSLGMTGYTF.

The V call is TRBV5-1, the J call TRBJ2-5; TCRdb's D call of TRBD2 is untestable without DNA. CDR3 size: 14 residues. The germline CDR1 and CDR2 sequences are SGHRS and YFSETQ. CDR3 protein: CASSADFNVETQYF.

This rearrangement joins TRBV12-3 or TRBV12-4 to TRBJ2-1; TCRdb's D call, TRBD1, is unchecked because there is no DNA. This CDR3 comprises 16 residues. The CDR3 reads CASSAPGGDRIIGQFF.

This chain uses TRBV20-1 with TRBJ1-1. CDR3 length: 15 amino acids. CDR1 is DFQATT, CDR2 SNEGSKA, per germline (reference sequence). The CDR3 sequence: CSARGLGGGDTEAFF.

This chain connects TRBV7-6 to TRBJ1-4; the TCRdb D gene call, TRBD1, has no DNA to confirm it. The CDR3 has 15 amino acids. CDR1 and CDR2 from the germline V gene are SGHVS and FNYEAQ. The CDR3 here is CASSRRQGADEKLFF.

This chain links TRBV27 with TRBJ2-5; TCRdb names TRBD2, which stays unverified in the absence of DNA. CDR1 MNHEY and CDR2 SMNVEV come from the germline V gene (reference sequence). This CDR3 has 16 amino acids. The chain's CDR3 is CASKPYVGGGQETQYF.

CDR3 in amino acids: CATPGLAEETQYF. The chain joins TRBV2 to TRBJ2-5; as DNA is missing, the TRBD2 call by TCRdb cannot be tested. The germline CDR1 and CDR2 sequences are SNHLY and FYNNEI. There are 13 residues in the CDR3.

The chain is built from TRBV2 and TRBJ2-2; TCRdb proposes TRBD1, but this gene call is untestable without DNA. The CDR3 loop spans 16 amino acids. CDR1 is SNHLY and CDR2 is FYNNEI in the germline V gene. The CDR3 protein is CASSEVTGGLSGELFF. Full variable domain (outside the CDR3, taken from reference TRBV2 and TRBJ2-2): EPEVTQTPSHQVTQMGQEVILRCVPISNHLYFYWYRQILGQKVEFLVSFYNNEISEKSEIFDDQFSVERPDGSNFTLKIRSTKLEDSAMYFCASSEVTGGLSGELFFGEGSRLTVL.

The chain has TRBV18 and TRBJ2-7; the D gene TCRdb calls, TRBD2, cannot be checked with no DNA. CDR1 and CDR2 (germline): KGHSH, LQKENI. CDR3 size: 14 residues. CDR3 sequence: CASSSSSGRADQYF. The full variable domain, with the rest looked up from reference TRBV18 and TRBJ2-7, is NAGVMQNPRHLVRRRGQEARLRCSPMKGHSHVYWYRQLPEEGLKFMVYLQKENIIDESGMPKERFSAEFPKEGPSILRIQQVVRGDSAAYFCASSSSSGRADQYFGPGTRLTVT.

The V call is TRBV4-1, the J call TRBJ2-1; lacking DNA, the TRBD1 call made by TCRdb goes unchecked. This CDR3 region has 15 residues. CDR1 MGHRA and CDR2 YSYEKL come from the germline V gene. The CDR3 sequence: CASSLLGDLYNEQFF.

This chain links TRBV7-9 with TRBJ2-2; TCRdb designates TRBD1, a call that cannot be tested without DNA. Germline assignment: CDR1 SEHNR and CDR2 FQNEAQ (reference sequence). The CDR3 sequence is 16 residues long. CDR3 loop: CASSTTGALSAGELFF.

The rearrangement links TRBV27 to TRBJ1-2; absent DNA, TCRdb's TRBD1 call cannot be checked. Germline V gene data show CDR1 as MNHEY and CDR2 as SMNVEV (reference sequence). The CDR3 has 14 amino acids. The CDR3: CASSLKGAGYGYTF.

V gene TRBV5-6 combines with J gene TRBJ2-1; lacking DNA, the TRBD2 call made by TCRdb goes unchecked. The germline V gene encodes CDR1 SGHDT and CDR2 YYEEEE. This CDR3 comprises 22 residues. The CDR3 protein is CASSGGSVEREDFVSSYNEQFF.

The chain uses TRBV7-2 and TRBJ2-5; TCRdb lists TRBD2, though no DNA is available to test this call. The CDR3 has 14 amino acids. Per the germline V gene, CDR1 is SGHTA and CDR2 is FQGNSA. The CDR3 protein is CASSLGTFQETQYF.

This chain links TRBV10-1 with TRBJ2-5; TCRdb designates TRBD1, a call that cannot be tested without DNA. The CDR3 extends over 17 amino acids. Germline values: CDR1 WNHNN, CDR2 SYGVQD (reference sequence). CDR3 protein: CASSESPRTGSEETQYF.